These 12 T cell receptor beta chains were all obtained from the same sample, sequenced in a study of CD8 T cells in Susac syndrome. Random hexamers were used to reverse transcribe about 0.5 to 1 ug of RNA. TCRdb fed the immunoSEQ multiplex PCR reads into MiXCR, producing one record per CDR3 protein. Here the sample spans approximately 190,000 distinct CDR3 sequences, under 97% being singletons. Material for sequencing was CD4+ T cells from PBMCs. These receptor sequences come from a human donor with Susac syndrome.

The chain employs TRBV9 and TRBJ2-1; no clear D gene. The V and J ends lost 0 bases and 0 bases respectively, with 10 bases between them. Germline V gene lookup returns CDR1 SGDLS and CDR2 YYNGEE. This CDR3 comprises 16 residues. CDR3 region: CASSVEGGGSYNEQFF. The CDR3 DNA reads as TGTGCCAGCAGCGTAGAGGGCGGCGGCTCCTACAATGAGCAGTTCTTC.

The chain recombines TRBV10-3 with TRBJ1-5; 7 nucleotides match TRBD1. V gave up 8 bases and J gave up 5 bases; unmatched junction bases: 6. The CDR3 extends over 13 amino acids. The germline V gene encodes CDR1 ENHRY and CDR2 SYGVKD. CDR3 nucleotides: TGTGCCATCGGAGACAGGGTTGATCAGCCCCAGCATTTT. This translates into CAIGDRVDQPQHF.

The rearrangement links TRBV23-1 to TRBJ1-2; D ambiguous. TRBV23-1 is marked as an open reading frame, function uncertain. Trimming shortened V by 2 bases and J by 8 bases, and 9 bases separated the two germline ends. This CDR3 has 12 residues. The CDR3 loop is CASSQLPYGYTF. The CDR3 DNA follows: TGCGCCAGCAGTCAACTCCCCTACGGCTACACCTTC.

The CDR3 sequence: CAISEEGGNQPQHF. As DNA, the CDR3 is TGTGCCATCAGTGAGGAGGGGGGCAATCAGCCCCAGCATTTT. The rearrangement links TRBV10-3 to TRBJ1-5; a weak D match, TRBD1 (6 bases). CDR3 size: 14 residues. Trimming left V 2 bases short and J 2 bases short, with 7 bases between. Looked up from germline, CDR1 is ENHRY and CDR2 is SYGVKD.

As DNA, the CDR3 is TGTGCCAGCAGCCCTACCGGACAGGTCTATGGCTACACCTTC. Protein sequence: CASSPTGQVYGYTF. The chain employs TRBV5-6 and TRBJ1-2; 7 bases map to TRBD1. This CDR3 has 14 amino acids. Germline V gene data show CDR1 as SGHDT and CDR2 as YYEEEE. J lost 4 bases, V lost 4 bases, and 7 bases had no gene match.

This chain joins TRBV2 and TRBJ2-3, with TRBD2 as a possible D gene (6 bases). Trimming stripped 6 bases from V and 1 base from J, with 11 bases between. Germline CDR1 is SNHLY and CDR2 is FYNNEI. This CDR3 spans 14 amino acids. The CDR3 region is CASSQGLGTDTQYF. As DNA, the CDR3 is TGTGCCAGCAGCCAGGGACTCGGCACAGATACGCAGTATTTT.

The CDR3 coding sequence is TGCAGCGTTGAGCGCCAGGATAGGGGCGAGCAGTACTTC. Its protein is CSVERQDRGEQYF. This chain links TRBV29-1 with TRBJ2-7; D may be TRBD1 (5 bases). Germline-derived CDR1 and CDR2 are SQVTM and ANQGSEA. V was cut by 3 bases and J by 6 bases, with 15 bases left in between. There are 13 residues in the CDR3.

The chain recombines TRBV20-1 with TRBJ2-1, with 9 bases matching TRBD2. This CDR3 has 14 residues. Looked up from germline, CDR1 is DFQATT and CDR2 is SNEGSKA (reference sequence). The junction had 7 bases not matched to a gene; V was cut back by 5 bases and J by 5 bases. The DNA of the CDR3 is TGCAGTGCTTATGCTAGCGGGGTAAACAATGAGCAGTTCTTC. Translation: CSAYASGVNNEQFF.

The table lists this clonotype with a count of one. The chain joins TRBV7-9 to TRBJ1-1; TRBD1 matches 11 bases. The V gene end was trimmed by 3 bases and the J gene end by 5 bases; junction bases not matched to a gene: 8. Germline V gives CDR1 SEHNR, CDR2 FQNEAQ (reference sequence). CDR3 length equals 16 residues. CDR3 residues: CASSFRTGGLGTEAFF. The DNA of the CDR3 is TGTGCCAGCAGCTTTAGGACAGGGGGCTTGGGGACTGAAGCTTTCTTT.

This clonotype was detected only once. The chain employs TRBV30 and TRBJ2-3; the D gene is possibly TRBD1 (6 bases). The CDR3 loop spans 15 amino acids. V was trimmed by 0 bases and J by 2 bases, leaving 12 bases between them. Looked up from germline, CDR1 is GTSNPN and CDR2 is SVGIG (reference sequence). CDR3 protein: CAWSVGGQYTDTQYF. In DNA, the CDR3 is TGTGCCTGGAGTGTAGGTGGACAGTACACAGATACGCAGTATTTT.

In its sample, this clonotype was seen once. CDR3 DNA: TGTGCCATCAGTGAGTACACTGAAGCTTTCTTT. Amino acids: CAISEYTEAFF. This rearrangement joins TRBV10-3 to TRBJ1-1, with no clear D. CDR1 and CDR2 (germline): ENHRY, SYGVKD. This CDR3 comprises 11 residues. V gave up 1 base and J gave up 3 bases, with 0 bases separating them.

The chain has TRBV20-1 and TRBJ1-2; D gene ambiguous. This CDR3 has 14 amino acids. V was pared by 2 bases and J by 5 bases, with 15 bases between. CDR1 is DFQATT and CDR2 is SNEGSKA in the germline V gene (reference sequence). CDR3 in DNA: TGCAGTGCTAGACAGGCTCCCCTCCTATATGGCTACACCTTC. The encoded protein is CSARQAPLLYGYTF.